The entry below gives a single T cell receptor beta chain sequence along with its context. The antigen is undetermined. The sample comes from a study of T cell responses to AZD1222 COVID-19 vaccine. Overall study findings and caveats: As reported, nearly half of all spike-specific TCRs target variant regions that are unmutated. Repertoire samples came only from after the peak T cell response. CD4 TCRs associated with vaccination spanned spike, dominating at 160-218 and 743-854.

The V segment lost 2 bases and the J segment 5 bases; nucleotides outside the gene matches: 5. Germline values: CDR1 MDHEN, CDR2 SYDVKM. The CDR3 is 14 amino acids. Measured with immunoSEQ multiplex PCR; TCRdb has only the in-frame clones, and not every one. The repertoire holds around 260,000 clones, more than 80% seen once, with approximately 0.52% in the top ten. The origin of this receptor is an adult in good health. The sample here was peripheral blood, taken on day 0 of AZD1222 vaccination. V usage is TRBV28 and J usage is TRBJ2-7; 8 nucleotides match TRBD2. The CDR3 nucleotides are TGTGCCAGCAGTTTAGCGGGAGGTTTCAACGAGCAGTACTTC. This codes for CASSLAGGFNEQYF.